Listed below are T cell receptor beta chains from one sample, sequenced in a study of cytomegalovirus exposure and HLA in healthy donors. Measured with immunoSEQ multiplex PCR; TCRdb has only the in-frame clones, and not every one. Of 40,000 to 60,000 clones in the sample, 55% to 85% were seen once. The sequencing input was PBMCs. The receptors stem from a woman in her forties or fifties in good health and CMV-seronegative. Both conserved end residues are part of each CDR3. D genes are given only for firm matches. Clone size appears in some rows only: once, few, many, or a class for an expanded clone.

D gene	V gene	J gene	clone size	CDR3 protein	CDR3 DNA
TRBD1	TRBV6-5	TRBJ2-1	once	CASRPQGAYNEQFF	TGTGCCAGCAGGCCACAGGGGGCATACAATGAGCAGTTCTTC
TRBD1	TRBV9	TRBJ2-3	.	CASSEEIGTGAPDTQYF	TGTGCCAGCAGCGAGGAGATTGGGACAGGGGCCCCAGATACGCAGTATTTT
TRBD1	TRBV27	TRBJ1-1	medium-sized	CASSHRGPTEAFF	TGTGCCAGCAGCCACAGGGGACCCACTGAAGCTTTCTTT
TRBD1	TRBV5-1	TRBJ2-7	.	CASSLRPGTGSREQYF	TGCGCCAGCAGCTTGCGGCCCGGGACAGGGTCGCGGGAGCAGTACTTC
TRBD1	TRBV6-5	TRBJ1-3	.	CASSKGQGYGNTIYF	TGTGCCAGCAGTAAGGGACAGGGTTATGGAAACACCATATATTTT
.	TRBV5-1	TRBJ1-3	.	CASSLQGMGGNTIYF	TGCGCCAGCAGCTTGCAGGGGATGGGCGGAAACACCATATATTTT
TRBD2	TRBV6-1	TRBJ2-2	once	CASSVAGVSGELFF	TGTGCCAGCAGTGTTGCGGGAGTCTCCGGGGAGCTGTTTTTT
.	TRBV19	TRBJ1-5	.	CAIGGVLNQPQHF	TGTGCCATTGGAGGGGTCCTCAATCAGCCCCAGCATTTT
.	TRBV5-1	TRBJ2-5	.	CASSLNSGVETQYF	TGCGCCAGCAGCTTGAATTCGGGAGTAGAGACCCAGTACTTC
TRBD1	TRBV2	TRBJ2-1	.	CASSEADRVVEQFF	TGTGCCAGCAGTGAAGCAGACAGGGTAGTCGAGCAGTTCTTC
.	TRBV6-1	TRBJ2-4	.	CASSEAPGGRNIQYF	TGTGCCAGCAGTGAGGCGCCTGGGGGGAGAAACATTCAGTACTTC
.	TRBV6-6	TRBJ2-7	.	CASSQTGQTYEQYF	TGTGCCAGCAGCCAGACTGGACAGACCTACGAGCAGTACTTC
TRBD2	TRBV13	TRBJ2-1	.	CASSLLQATSGYNEQFF	TGTGCCAGCAGCTTACTTCAGGCGACTAGCGGTTACAATGAGCAGTTCTTC
.	TRBV28	TRBJ1-5	.	CASAQQLEGGAQHF	TGTGCCAGCGCCCAACAACTCGAGGGAGGGGCCCAGCATTTT
TRBD1	TRBV14	TRBJ1-1	.	CASSPPGQGPEAFF	TGTGCCAGCAGCCCCCCGGGACAGGGTCCTGAAGCTTTCTTT
TRBD1	TRBV28	TRBJ1-2	.	CASSLGTATGYTF	TGTGCCAGCAGTTTAGGGACAGCAACCGGCTACACCTTC
TRBD1	TRBV7-2	TRBJ1-2	.	CASTIDPGQGLYTF	TGTGCCAGCACTATAGATCCGGGACAGGGACTCTACACCTTC
.	TRBV7-8	TRBJ1-1	.	CASSLEAGGVGTEAFF	TGTGCCAGCAGCCTTGAGGCGGGGGGGGTTGGGACTGAAGCTTTCTTT
.	TRBV5-1	TRBJ2-1	.	CASSSGGLGNEQFF	TGCGCCAGCAGCTCAGGGGGGCTAGGGAATGAGCAGTTCTTC
.	TRBV13	TRBJ1-5	.	CASSLGHLNQPQHF	TGTGCCAGCAGCTTAGGACACCTCAATCAGCCCCAGCATTTT
TRBD1	TRBV4-1	TRBJ2-7	.	CASSQEKGRTGAREQYF	TGCGCCAGCAGCCAAGAAAAGGGGAGGACAGGGGCCCGGGAGCAGTACTTC
.	TRBV2	TRBJ1-1	.	CASSVLELDTEAFF	TGTGCCAGCAGTGTGTTGGAGCTAGACACTGAAGCTTTCTTT
.	TRBV9	TRBJ2-3	.	CASILVQRHTDTQYF	TGTGCCAGCATCCTGGTCCAGCGGCACACAGATACGCAGTATTTT
.	TRBV7-6	TRBJ2-3	few	CASSLTGTDTQYF	TGTGCCAGCAGCTTAACAGGGACAGATACGCAGTATTTT
TRBD1	TRBV7-2	TRBJ2-4	once	CASSLDSGGNIQYF	TGTGCCAGCAGCTTAGATTCAGGGGGAAACATTCAGTACTTC
.	TRBV7-6	TRBJ1-1	.	CASSLVSGDTEAFF	TGTGCCAGCAGCTTAGTTTCAGGGGACACTGAAGCTTTCTTT
.	TRBV6-1	TRBJ1-5	few	CASSEQGQSINQPQHF	TGTGCCAGCAGTGAACAAGGACAGTCGATCAATCAGCCCCAGCATTTT
.	TRBV7-9	TRBJ2-2	.	CASSRKGTGNSGELFF	TGTGCCAGCAGTCGTAAAGGGACTGGGAATTCCGGGGAGCTGTTTTTT
.	TRBV9	TRBJ1-2	.	CASSSRQVPYGYTF	TGTGCCAGCAGCTCTAGACAGGTCCCCTATGGCTACACCTTC
.	TRBV19	TRBJ1-1	few	CASSIVPAGDAFF	TGTGCCAGTAGTATAGTCCCCGCGGGGGATGCTTTCTTT
.	TRBV20-1	TRBJ1-1	.	CSAREQDEAFF	TGCAGTGCTAGGGAACAGGATGAAGCTTTCTTT
.	TRBV2	TRBJ2-5	once	CASSSVSGYETQYF	TGTGCCAGCAGTTCTGTCTCAGGGTACGAGACCCAGTACTTC
.	TRBV5-1	TRBJ2-1	.	CASSPSGDSYNEQFF	TGCGCCAGCAGTCCGTCGGGGGACTCCTACAATGAGCAGTTCTTC
.	TRBV5-5	TRBJ2-7	.	CASMGALSYEQYF	TGTGCCAGCATGGGAGCCCTGTCCTACGAGCAGTACTTC
.	TRBV6-4	TRBJ1-5	.	CARQKTFVSNQPQHF	TGTGCCAGACAAAAAACATTTGTAAGCAATCAGCCCCAGCATTTT
TRBD1	TRBV5-1	TRBJ2-3	.	CASSSFPQGTYTDTQYF	TGCGCCAGCAGCTCCTTTCCACAGGGGACCTACACAGATACGCAGTATTTT
TRBD1	TRBV5-1	TRBJ1-1	.	CASSLAPGGTEAFF	TGCGCCAGCAGCTTGGCCCCAGGGGGCACTGAAGCTTTCTTT
.	TRBV19	TRBJ1-1	.	CASSMTGPNTEAFF	TGTGCCAGTAGCATGACAGGACCGAACACTGAAGCTTTCTTT
TRBD1	TRBV9	TRBJ1-3	.	CASSAQGASGNTIYF	TGTGCCAGCAGCGCACAGGGGGCTTCTGGAAACACCATATATTTT
.	TRBV28	TRBJ2-3	.	CASSLGRAGPDTQYF	TGTGCCAGCAGTTTAGGCAGGGCCGGACCAGATACGCAGTATTTT
.	TRBV18	TRBJ1-1	.	CASSPAMMGANTEAFF	TGTGCCAGCTCACCGGCCATGATGGGGGCTAACACTGAAGCTTTCTTT
TRBD1	TRBV5-1	TRBJ1-3	.	CASKEGQVTGNTIYF	TGCGCCAGCAAAGAGGGACAGGTCACTGGAAACACCATATATTTT
TRBD1	TRBV28	TRBJ2-5	once	CASSFTTGIETQYF	TGTGCCAGCAGTTTTACGACAGGGATCGAGACCCAGTACTTC
TRBD2	TRBV6-5	TRBJ2-5	.	CASRPTSGLETQYF	TGTGCCAGCAGGCCGACTAGCGGGTTGGAGACCCAGTACTTC
.	TRBV6-1	TRBJ1-5	.	CASKTGFSQPQHF	TGTGCCAGCAAAACAGGTTTCAGTCAGCCCCAGCATTTT
.	TRBV27	TRBJ1-1	.	CASLQGLVAFF	TGTGCCAGCCTACAGGGACTAGTAGCTTTCTTT
.	TRBV5-1	TRBJ1-4	.	CASRNSNEKLFF	TGCGCCAGCAGGAACAGCAATGAAAAACTGTTTTTT
TRBD2	TRBV6-5	TRBJ2-7	.	CASSYSGTSRFYEQYF	TGTGCCAGCAGTTACTCCGGGACTAGCAGATTCTACGAGCAGTACTTC
.	TRBV10-2	TRBJ2-7	few	CASTDLRNEQYF	TGCGCCAGCACGGATCTGAGGAACGAGCAGTACTTC
.	TRBV5-1	TRBJ2-5	.	CASSFQGSQETQYF	TGCGCCAGCAGCTTCCAGGGGTCGCAAGAGACCCAGTACTTC
TRBD1	TRBV5-1	TRBJ1-2	.	CASSAQGDYGYTF	TGCGCCAGCAGCGCACAGGGGGACTATGGCTACACCTTC
.	TRBV19	TRBJ2-2	.	CASSMVGARGKTGELFF	TGTGCCAGTAGTATGGTGGGGGCGCGGGGGAAAACCGGGGAGCTGTTTTTT